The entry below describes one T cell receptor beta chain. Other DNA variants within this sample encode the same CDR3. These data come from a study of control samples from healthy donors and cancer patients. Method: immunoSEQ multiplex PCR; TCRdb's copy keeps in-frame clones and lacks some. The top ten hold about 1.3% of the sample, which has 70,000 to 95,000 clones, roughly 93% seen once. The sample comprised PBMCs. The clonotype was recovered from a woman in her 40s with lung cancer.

CDR3 amino acids: CAWSGTYGYTF. The CDR3 region has the DNA TGTGCCTGGAGCGGGACATATGGCTACACCTTC. The chain carries TRBV30 and TRBJ1-2; a weak D match, TRBD1 (6 bases). Trimming left V 3 bases short and J 5 bases short, with 7 bases between. The length of the CDR3 is 11 residues. Germline CDR1 and CDR2: GTSNPN and SVGIG (reference sequence).